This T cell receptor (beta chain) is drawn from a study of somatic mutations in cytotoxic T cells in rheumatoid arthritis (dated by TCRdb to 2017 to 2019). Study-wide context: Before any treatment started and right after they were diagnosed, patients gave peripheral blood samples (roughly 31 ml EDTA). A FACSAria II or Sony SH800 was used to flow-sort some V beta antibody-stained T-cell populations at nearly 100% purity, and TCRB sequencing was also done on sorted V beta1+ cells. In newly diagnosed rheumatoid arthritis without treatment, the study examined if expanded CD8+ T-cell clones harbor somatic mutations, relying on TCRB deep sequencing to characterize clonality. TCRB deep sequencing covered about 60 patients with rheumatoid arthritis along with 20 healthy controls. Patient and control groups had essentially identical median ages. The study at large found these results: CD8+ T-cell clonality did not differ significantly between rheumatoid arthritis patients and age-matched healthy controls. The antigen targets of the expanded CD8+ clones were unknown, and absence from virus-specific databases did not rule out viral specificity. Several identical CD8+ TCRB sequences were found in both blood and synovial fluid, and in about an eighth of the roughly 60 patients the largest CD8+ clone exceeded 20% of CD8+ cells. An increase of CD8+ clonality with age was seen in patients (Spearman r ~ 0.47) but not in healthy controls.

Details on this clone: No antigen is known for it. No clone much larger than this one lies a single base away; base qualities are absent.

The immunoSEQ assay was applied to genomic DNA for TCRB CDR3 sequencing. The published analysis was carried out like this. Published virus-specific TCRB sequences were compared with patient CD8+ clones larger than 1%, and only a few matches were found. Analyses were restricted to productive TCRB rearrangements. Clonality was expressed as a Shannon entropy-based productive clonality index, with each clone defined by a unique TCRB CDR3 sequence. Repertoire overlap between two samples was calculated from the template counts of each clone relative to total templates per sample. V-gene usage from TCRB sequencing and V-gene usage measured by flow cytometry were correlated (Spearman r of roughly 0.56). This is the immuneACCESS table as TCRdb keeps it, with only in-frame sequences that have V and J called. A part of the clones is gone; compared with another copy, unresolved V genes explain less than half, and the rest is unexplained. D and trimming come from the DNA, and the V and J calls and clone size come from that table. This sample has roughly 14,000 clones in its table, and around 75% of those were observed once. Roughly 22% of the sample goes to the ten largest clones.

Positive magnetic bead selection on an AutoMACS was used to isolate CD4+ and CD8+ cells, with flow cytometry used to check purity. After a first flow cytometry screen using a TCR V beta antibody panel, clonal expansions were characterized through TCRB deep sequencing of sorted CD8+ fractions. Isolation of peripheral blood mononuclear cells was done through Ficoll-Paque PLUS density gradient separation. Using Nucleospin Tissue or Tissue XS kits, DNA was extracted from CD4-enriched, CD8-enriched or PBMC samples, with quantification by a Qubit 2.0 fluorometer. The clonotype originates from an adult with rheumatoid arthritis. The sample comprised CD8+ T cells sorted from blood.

CDR3 reads: CASSSGFGYEQYF. The DNA reads TGTGCCAGCAGTTCCGGATTTGGTTACGAGCAGTACTTC. This receptor chain uses TRBV27 and TRBJ2-5, with no D gene named confidently. The DNA end lines up better with TRBJ2-7; the J call may be wrong. The CDR3 runs 13 residues from the cysteine to the phenylalanine. Only the CDR3 DNA stays, 39 bases, in frame from base 1. Via the germline V gene (reference sequence), CDR1 is MNHEY and CDR2 SMNVEV.